A selection of T cell receptor beta chains follows, all from one sample in a study of human T cells and chemical hapten exposure. TCRdb independently ran MiXCR on the RACE reads; one entry per CDR3 protein. The table includes about 400,000 distinct CDR3 sequences, roughly 6.3% detected once. Sequencing used whole blood, obtained in connection with sensitization to the hapten diphenylcyclopropenone (DPC). The receptor source for this set is a woman aged 18-29 years with alopecia areata. Some clones in this sample may be carry-over from other donors' samples. CDR3s include the opening cysteine and the closing phenylalanine or tryptophan. The order of the fields is V gene, clone size, J gene, D gene, CDR3 protein, CDR3 DNA. A D gene is named only where the DNA matches it firmly. Some rows have no size entry. The others give once, few or many, or a class for an expanded clone.

V gene: TRBV5-5; clone size: few; J gene: TRBJ2-3; D gene: .; CDR3 protein: CASATIGEPDTQYF; CDR3 DNA: TGTGCCAGCGCCACCATCGGGGAGCCAGATACGCAGTATTTT
V gene: TRBV7-9; clone size: .; J gene: TRBJ1-2; D gene: .; CDR3 protein: CASSSEDYGYTF; CDR3 DNA: TGTGCCAGCAGCTCAGAGGACTATGGCTACACCTTC
V gene: TRBV20-1; clone size: many; J gene: TRBJ1-1; D gene: .; CDR3 protein: CSGKRGRTEAFF; CDR3 DNA: TGCAGCGGTAAGCGGGGGAGGACTGAAGCTTTCTTT
V gene: TRBV6-6; clone size: few; J gene: TRBJ1-5; D gene: TRBD1; CDR3 protein: CASSYLLGQGINQPQHF; CDR3 DNA: TGTGCCAGCAGTTACCTACTGGGACAGGGGATTAATCAGCCCCAGCATTTT
V gene: TRBV4-2; clone size: .; J gene: TRBJ2-3; D gene: .; CDR3 protein: CASSQDPPSTSTDTQYF; CDR3 DNA: TGTGCCAGCAGCCAAGATCCCCCTAGCACTAGCACAGATACGCAGTATTTT
V gene: TRBV20-1; clone size: .; J gene: TRBJ2-7; D gene: TRBD1; CDR3 protein: CSARDLSGTGQVEQYF; CDR3 DNA: TGCAGTGCTAGAGACCTATCCGGGACAGGCCAAGTCGAGCAGTACTTC
V gene: TRBV6-5; clone size: few; J gene: TRBJ1-1; D gene: .; CDR3 protein: CASTTGGENEAFF; CDR3 DNA: TGTGCCAGCACCACGGGAGGGGAGAATGAAGCTTTCTTT
V gene: TRBV6-5; clone size: .; J gene: TRBJ2-3; D gene: .; CDR3 protein: CASSYSRLGTDTQYF; CDR3 DNA: TGTGCCAGCAGTTACTCCAGACTAGGGACAGATACGCAGTATTTT
V gene: TRBV4-3; clone size: .; J gene: TRBJ2-6; D gene: TRBD1; CDR3 protein: CASSQDTGAGANVLTF; CDR3 DNA: TGCGCCAGCAGCCAAGATACAGGGGCCGGGGCCAACGTCCTGACTTTC
V gene: TRBV4-2; clone size: few; J gene: TRBJ1-2; D gene: TRBD1; CDR3 protein: CASSQVQGVGYGYTF; CDR3 DNA: TGTGCCAGCAGCCAAGTACAGGGGGTAGGGTATGGCTACACCTTC
V gene: TRBV27; clone size: .; J gene: TRBJ1-6; D gene: .; CDR3 protein: CASSLSGWLHNSPLHF; CDR3 DNA: TGTGCCAGCAGCCTATCGGGCTGGCTCCATAATTCACCCCTCCACTTT
V gene: TRBV6-1; clone size: many; J gene: TRBJ1-6; D gene: .; CDR3 protein: CASSPSDSWHSPLHF; CDR3 DNA: TGTGCCAGCAGCCCCAGTGACAGCTGGCATTCACCCCTCCACTTT
V gene: TRBV10-3; clone size: few; J gene: TRBJ1-3; D gene: TRBD1; CDR3 protein: CAISESGKGQGPSGNTIYF; CDR3 DNA: TGTGCCATCAGTGAGTCTGGAAAGGGACAGGGGCCCTCTGGAAACACCATATATTTT
V gene: TRBV20-1; clone size: many; J gene: TRBJ1-4; D gene: TRBD1; CDR3 protein: CSAKDRAYEKLFF; CDR3 DNA: TGCAGTGCAAAAGACAGGGCTTATGAAAAACTGTTTTTT
V gene: TRBV9; clone size: few; J gene: TRBJ1-2; D gene: .; CDR3 protein: CASSVGNGFYGYTF; CDR3 DNA: TGTGCCAGCAGCGTAGGGAACGGCTTCTATGGCTACACCTTC
V gene: TRBV7-2; clone size: few; J gene: TRBJ2-2; D gene: .; CDR3 protein: CASSPIITGELFF; CDR3 DNA: TGTGCCAGCAGCCCTATTATAACCGGGGAGCTGTTTTTT
V gene: TRBV20-1; clone size: many; J gene: TRBJ2-3; D gene: TRBD2; CDR3 protein: CSALISKGGGAFMDTQYF; CDR3 DNA: TGCAGTGCTCTCATTTCGAAAGGCGGGGGGGCCTTTATGGATACGCAGTATTTT
V gene: TRBV9; clone size: few; J gene: TRBJ2-3; D gene: TRBD1; CDR3 protein: CASSAGQGASDTQYF; CDR3 DNA: TGTGCCAGCAGCGCGGGACAGGGGGCGTCAGATACGCAGTATTTT
V gene: TRBV19; clone size: .; J gene: TRBJ2-5; D gene: TRBD2; CDR3 protein: CASRLAGETQYF; CDR3 DNA: TGTGCCAGTAGACTAGCGGGAGAGACCCAGTACTTC
V gene: TRBV7-2; clone size: few; J gene: TRBJ2-5; D gene: .; CDR3 protein: CASRGLDFKETQYF; CDR3 DNA: TGTGCCAGCAGGGGGCTGGATTTTAAAGAGACCCAGTACTTC
V gene: TRBV11-2; clone size: many; J gene: TRBJ1-6; D gene: .; CDR3 protein: CASSLTLGDSPLHF; CDR3 DNA: TGTGCCAGCAGCTTAACGCTAGGGGATTCACCCCTCCACTTT
V gene: TRBV6-6; clone size: many; J gene: TRBJ1-5; D gene: .; CDR3 protein: CASSYAQEGNQPQHF; CDR3 DNA: TGTGCCAGCAGTTACGCACAGGAGGGCAATCAGCCCCAGCATTTT